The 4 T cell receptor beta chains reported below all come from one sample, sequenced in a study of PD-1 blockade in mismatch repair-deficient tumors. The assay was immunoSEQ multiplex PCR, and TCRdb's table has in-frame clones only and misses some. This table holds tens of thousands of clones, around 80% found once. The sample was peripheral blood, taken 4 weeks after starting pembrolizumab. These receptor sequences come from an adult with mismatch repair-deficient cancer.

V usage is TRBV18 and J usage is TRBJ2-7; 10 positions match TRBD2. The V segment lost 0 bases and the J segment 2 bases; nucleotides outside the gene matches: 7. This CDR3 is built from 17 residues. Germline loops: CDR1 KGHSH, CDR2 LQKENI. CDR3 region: CASSPPRGLAGAYEQYF. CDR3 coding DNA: TGTGCCAGCTCACCACCGAGGGGCCTAGCGGGAGCCTACGAGCAGTACTTC.

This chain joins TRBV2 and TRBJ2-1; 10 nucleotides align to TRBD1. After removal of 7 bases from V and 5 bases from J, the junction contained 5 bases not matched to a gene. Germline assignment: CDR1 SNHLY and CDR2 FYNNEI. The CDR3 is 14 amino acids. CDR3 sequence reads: CASKVTGGHNEQFF. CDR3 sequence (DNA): TGTGCCAGCAAGGTGACAGGGGGCCACAATGAGCAGTTCTTC.

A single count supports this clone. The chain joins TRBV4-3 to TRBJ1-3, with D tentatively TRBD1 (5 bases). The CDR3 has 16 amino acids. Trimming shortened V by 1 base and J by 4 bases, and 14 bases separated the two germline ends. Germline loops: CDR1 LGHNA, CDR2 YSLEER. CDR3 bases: TGCGCCAGCAGCCAAGGCTTGGGGCAGGTCGGAAACACCATATATTTT. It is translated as CASSQGLGQVGNTIYF.

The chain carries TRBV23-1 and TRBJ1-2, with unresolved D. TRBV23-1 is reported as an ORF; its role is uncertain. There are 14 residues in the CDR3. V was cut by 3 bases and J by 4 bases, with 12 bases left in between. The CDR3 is CASSHSRALYGYTF. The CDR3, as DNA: TGCGCCAGCAGTCATTCCAGAGCCCTCTATGGCTACACCTTC.